One and the same sample provided the 24 T cell receptor beta chains below, sequenced in a study of lymphopenia after photon versus proton radiotherapy. Repertoires were generated with immunoSEQ multiplex PCR, while TCRdb's copy carries only in-frame clones and drops some. The sample consists of about 6,700 clones, 81% of them appearing once. The source was peripheral blood, collected from a patient treated with photon-based radiotherapy. The receptors originated from a man aged 25-40 years with gastric cancer.

The rearrangement uses TRBV5-1 and TRBJ2-5; TRBD1 agrees at 9 bases. With 3 bases clipped from V and 2 bases from J, the junction kept 8 bases outside the gene matches. Germline-derived CDR1 and CDR2 are SGHRS and YFSETQ. This CDR3 has 16 amino acids. CDR3: CASSSRDREPQETQYF. As DNA, the CDR3 is TGCGCCAGCAGCTCCCGGGACAGGGAACCTCAAGAGACCCAGTACTTC. The full variable domain, with the rest looked up from reference TRBV5-1 and TRBJ2-5, is KAGVTQTPRYLIKTRGQQVTLSCSPISGHRSVSWYQQTPGQGLQFLFEYFSETQRNKGNFPGRFSGRQFSNSRSEMNVSTLELGDSALYLCASSSRDREPQETQYFGPGTRLLVL.

DNA of the CDR3: TGTGCCAGCAGCTATCGGGGGACAGGTGTCTACGAGCAGTACTTC. Its translation is CASSYRGTGVYEQYF. The chain links TRBV11-3 to TRBJ2-7, with 8 positions matching TRBD1. The CDR3 totals 15 residues. Germline V lookup: CDR1 SGHNT, CDR2 YENEEA. The junction had 8 bases not matched to a gene; V was cut back by 4 bases and J by 3 bases.

The rearrangement links TRBV27 to TRBJ1-2; D may be TRBD1 (5 bases). This CDR3 is built from 15 residues. CDR1 is MNHEY and CDR2 is SMNVEV in the germline V gene (reference sequence). Deletions cut 5 bases from V and 5 bases from J, with 18 bases between. CDR3: CASSPSGGAGYGYTF. As DNA, the CDR3 is TGTGCCAGCAGTCCCTCGGGAGGGGCAGGGTATGGCTACACCTTC.

The CDR3 sequence is CAISESLPATGPWEPKNIQYF. CDR3 in DNA: TGTGCCATCAGTGAGAGCCTACCGGCGACAGGGCCTTGGGAACCCAAAAACATTCAGTACTTC. The chain carries TRBV10-3 and TRBJ2-4, with 7 bases matching TRBD1. This CDR3 spans 21 amino acids. After removal of 2 bases from V and 2 bases from J, the junction contained 21 bases not matched to a gene. Per germline, CDR1 ENHRY and CDR2 SYGVKD.

The chain recombines TRBV6-5 with TRBJ2-7; 13 bases map to TRBD2. The V gene end was trimmed by 5 bases and the J gene end by 5 bases; junction bases not matched to a gene: 3. CDR1 and CDR2 (germline): MNHEY, SVGAGI. The CDR3 runs 14 residues. This CDR3 is CASSRTSGSNEQYF. The DNA of the CDR3 is TGTGCCAGCAGTCGGACTAGCGGGAGTAACGAGCAGTACTTC.

The chain is built from TRBV5-4 and TRBJ1-1; D may be TRBD1 (5 bases). The CDR3 is 14 residues long. Germline CDR1 is SGHNT and CDR2 is YYREEE (reference sequence). Between the trimmed V and J ends, which lost 2 bases and 1 base, there was a span of 9 bases. The CDR3 DNA is TGTGCCAGCAGCTTTGGGGGACCGAACACTGAAGCTTTCTTT. Its protein is CASSFGGPNTEAFF.

As DNA, the CDR3 is TGTGCCAGCAGCGTAGGAGGGGATTACACCTTC. The encoded protein is CASSVGGDYTF. J is TRBJ1-2 and V is TRBV9, with D possibly matching TRBD1 (5 bases). This CDR3 comprises 11 residues. Per germline, CDR1 SGDLS and CDR2 YYNGEE. Trimming took off 0 bases at V and 11 bases at J, with 8 bases between the two ends.

In its sample, this clone was seen once. The rearrangement joins TRBV4-2 to TRBJ2-6; D is possibly TRBD2 (5 bases). The length of the CDR3 is 14 residues. V gave up 3 bases and J gave up 2 bases, with 5 bases separating them. Germline assignment: CDR1 LGHNA and CDR2 YNFKEQ. The CDR3 DNA sequence: TGTGCCAGCAGCCAGGGAGCTGGGGCCAACGTCCTGACTTTC. Translation: CASSQGAGANVLTF.

The rearrangement joins TRBV11-2 to TRBJ2-1, with 9 nucleotides matching TRBD2. This CDR3 region has 19 residues. With 2 bases clipped from V and 5 bases from J, the junction kept 16 bases outside the gene matches. Germline CDR1 and CDR2: SGHAT and FQNNGV. The CDR3 DNA follows: TGTGCCAGCAGCTTATTTAACATTCGAGCGGGAGGTAAAAACAATGAGCAGTTCTTC. It codes for CASSLFNIRAGGKNNEQFF.

The rearrangement uses TRBV7-2 and TRBJ2-3; D unresolved. V was clipped by 4 bases and J by 4 bases, with 15 bases between them. From germline, CDR1 is SGHTA and CDR2 FQGNSA. The CDR3 covers 15 residues. The CDR3 nucleotides are TGTGCCAGCAGCTCTAAGGGTGCGGTCGCAGATACGCAGTATTTT. It encodes CASSSKGAVADTQYF.

The V gene is TRBV5-6, the J gene TRBJ2-5, with D possibly TRBD1 on 5 matching bases. The ends were cut back, 2 bases at V and 2 bases at J, with 19 bases in the middle. The CDR3 has 17 residues. Germline V gives CDR1 SGHDT, CDR2 YYEEEE. The CDR3 loop reads CASSFPVLLDKQETQYF. Here the CDR3 DNA reads TGTGCCAGCAGCTTTCCGGTACTTCTGGACAAACAAGAGACCCAGTACTTC.

J is TRBJ2-1 and V is TRBV29-1, with D possibly matching TRBD2 (6 bases). The V and J ends lost 3 bases and 13 bases respectively, with 16 bases between them. Per germline, CDR1 SQVTM and CDR2 ANQGSEA. The CDR3 is 12 amino acids. Written as DNA, the CDR3 is TGCAGCGTTGAGCCGCGGGATGGGGAACAGTTCTTC. This sequence encodes CSVEPRDGEQFF.

The rearrangement links TRBV11-2 to TRBJ1-1; maybe TRBD1 (5 bases). Germline V lookup: CDR1 SGHAT, CDR2 FQNNGV. The V and J ends lost 5 bases and 2 bases respectively, with 12 bases between them. The CDR3 has 14 amino acids. The CDR3 protein is CASSILGGNTEAFF. In DNA form, the CDR3 reads TGTGCCAGCAGCATCCTGGGGGGAAACACTGAAGCTTTCTTT.

This clone was seen a handful of times. This rearrangement joins TRBV2 to TRBJ1-5; 8 bases are shared with TRBD1. Trimming at V came to 3 bases and at J to 7 bases, leaving 5 bases not matched to a gene. Germline-derived CDR1 and CDR2 are SNHLY and FYNNEI. The CDR3 is 14 residues long. CDR3 in DNA: TGTGCCAGCAGTGAGGGACAGGTAAAACAGCCCCAGCATTTT. The encoded protein is CASSEGQVKQPQHF.

The chain carries TRBV14 and TRBJ1-4; D might be TRBD1 (5 bases). V shed 0 bases and J shed 4 bases, with 9 bases lying between them. Germline lookup yields CDR1 SGHDN and CDR2 FVKESK. The CDR3 runs 15 residues. The CDR3 nucleotides are TGTGCCAGCAGCCAAGAGGGACGCCGTAATGAAAAACTGTTTTTT. This sequence encodes CASSQEGRRNEKLFF.

The chain has TRBV28 and TRBJ2-7; 7 bases agree with TRBD1. V gave up 5 bases and J gave up 2 bases; unmatched junction bases: 9. The CDR3 is made up of 15 amino acids. In germline, CDR1 is MDHEN, CDR2 SYDVKM. The CDR3 is CASSPPGQTAYEQYF. CDR3 nucleotide sequence: TGTGCCAGCAGTCCGCCGGGACAGACGGCCTACGAGCAGTACTTC.

J is TRBJ1-1 and V is TRBV5-8, with D possibly being TRBD1 (6 bases). The CDR3 length is 13 residues. Trimming cost V 4 bases and J 11 bases, with 18 bases left between them. Germline loops: CDR1 SGHTS, CDR2 YDEGEE. CDR3 amino acids: CASSTQVGASAFF. The DNA for the CDR3 is TGTGCCAGCAGCACCCAGGTGGGGGCGAGTGCTTTCTTT.

The count of this clone is one. The V call is TRBV18, the J call TRBJ2-2, with D maybe TRBD1 (6 bases). Trimming pared 3 bases from V and 1 base from J, leaving 9 bases between. The CDR3 covers 15 residues. Germline CDR1 and CDR2: KGHSH and LQKENI. CDR3 sequence (DNA): TGTGCCAGCTCACCGGTACAGGGGAACACCGGGGAGCTGTTTTTT. Its translation is CASSPVQGNTGELFF.

The V gene is TRBV19, the J gene TRBJ2-2; D is unresolved. The germline gives CDR1 LNHDA, CDR2 SQIVND (reference sequence). Between the trimmed V and J ends, which lost 3 bases and 0 bases, there was a span of 8 bases. CDR3 length: 15 amino acids. The CDR3: CASSIGVTNTGELFF. CDR3 DNA: TGTGCCAGTAGTATCGGCGTAACGAACACCGGGGAGCTGTTTTTT.

The chain carries TRBV9 and TRBJ1-1; D perhaps matches TRBD1 (6 bases). There are 18 residues in the CDR3. Trimming took 0 bases from V and 3 from J, leaving 21 bases between them. Germline V CDR1 and CDR2: SGDLS, YYNGEE. CDR3 DNA: TGTGCCAGCAGCGTAGGGGGCTCAGGACAGCTAAAATACACTGAAGCTTTCTTT. Translated, it gives CASSVGGSGQLKYTEAFF.

The chain couples TRBV7-9 to TRBJ2-5; 10 nucleotides line up with TRBD2. Germline-derived CDR1 and CDR2 are SEHNR and FQNEAQ (reference sequence). The V segment lost 5 bases and the J segment 0 bases; nucleotides outside the gene matches: 9. The CDR3 is 17 residues long. CDR3: CASSPDVGLADQETQYF. Here the CDR3 DNA reads TGTGCCAGCAGCCCCGATGTCGGACTAGCGGACCAAGAGACCCAGTACTTC.

The chain couples TRBV19 to TRBJ1-6; a weak D match, TRBD1 (6 bases). The V and J ends lost 10 bases and 5 bases respectively, with 21 bases between them. The CDR3 is 16 residues long. CDR1 is LNHDA and CDR2 is SQIVND in the germline V gene (reference sequence). CDR3 amino acids: CATARQPGHNNSPLHF. The CDR3 bases are TGTGCCACAGCTCGGCAACCGGGACATAATAATTCACCCCTCCACTTT. Using reference TRBV19 and TRBJ1-6 for the parts outside the CDR3, the full variable domain is DGGITQSPKYLFRKEGQNVTLSCEQNLNHDAMYWYRQDPGQGLRLIYYSQIVNDFQKGDIAEGYSVSREKKESFPLTVTSAQKNPTAFYLCATARQPGHNNSPLHFGNGTRLTVT.

This clone was found once. This chain links TRBV19 with TRBJ1-1, with D possibly TRBD1 on 6 matching bases. The germline V gene encodes CDR1 LNHDA and CDR2 SQIVND (reference sequence). The CDR3 has 15 amino acids. V was pared by 5 bases and J by 6 bases, with 19 bases between. CDR3 sequence: CASSLRNRDRSEAFF. The CDR3 coding sequence is TGTGCCAGTAGTCTTCGAAACAGGGACCGCTCTGAAGCTTTCTTT.

This chain links TRBV13 with TRBJ2-5; 9 bases fit TRBD2. The CDR3 runs to 16 residues. The V segment lost 4 bases and the J segment 5 bases; nucleotides outside the gene matches: 11. Germline assignment: CDR1 PRHDT and CDR2 FYEKMQ (reference sequence). The CDR3 spells CASSSLAGQTGETQYF. The CDR3 DNA is TGTGCCAGCAGCTCTCTAGCGGGGCAAACGGGGGAGACCCAGTACTTC.